What follows are 3 T cell receptor beta chains derived from one specimen sequenced in a study of CD8 T cells in Susac syndrome. An input of roughly 0.5 to 1 ug of RNA was subjected to reverse transcription using random hexamers. TCRdb independently ran MiXCR on the immunoSEQ multiplex PCR reads; one entry per CDR3 protein. The table records more than 70,000 distinct CDR3 sequences, 80% to 95% of them present only once. The specimen sequenced was CD8+ T cells from PBMCs. These receptors all stem from a human donor in good health.

The chain couples TRBV27 to TRBJ2-1; 8 bases are a match to TRBD2. CDR3 length: 16 residues. Per germline, CDR1 MNHEY and CDR2 SMNVEV (reference sequence). Losses at the gene ends were 4 bases for V and 5 bases for J; bases not matched to a gene: 10. CDR3 residues: CASSYPRGGLHNEQFF. The CDR3 region has the DNA TGTGCCAGCAGTTACCCTCGGGGGGGCCTTCACAATGAGCAGTTCTTC.

V gene TRBV9 combines with J gene TRBJ1-2; the match to TRBD1 covers 7 bases. The CDR3 contains 15 residues. CDR1 and CDR2 from the germline V gene are SGDLS and YYNGEE. J was trimmed by 8 bases and V by 4 bases; bases with no gene match: 14. The CDR3 is CASSPRGGDSIGYTF. CDR3 coding DNA: TGTGCCAGCAGCCCCCGGGGGGGGGACAGTATAGGCTACACCTTC.

The chain is built from TRBV20-1 and TRBJ1-1; D uncertain. CDR1 DFQATT and CDR2 SNEGSKA come from the germline V gene (reference sequence). V dropped 0 bases and J dropped 5 bases, with 10 bases sitting between them. There are 13 residues in the CDR3. For the CDR3, the DNA is TGCAGTGCTAGAGAGAGTCCCTGGACTGAAGCTTTCTTT. Its translation: CSARESPWTEAFF.